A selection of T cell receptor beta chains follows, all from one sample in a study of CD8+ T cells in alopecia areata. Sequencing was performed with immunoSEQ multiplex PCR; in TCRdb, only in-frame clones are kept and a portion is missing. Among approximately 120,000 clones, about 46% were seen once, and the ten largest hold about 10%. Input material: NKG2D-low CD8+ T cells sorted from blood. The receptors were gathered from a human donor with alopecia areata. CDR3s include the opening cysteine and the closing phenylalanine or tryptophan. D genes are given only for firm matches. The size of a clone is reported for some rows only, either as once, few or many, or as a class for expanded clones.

CDR3 protein: CASSLTHMNTEAFF
CDR3 DNA: TGTGCCAGCAGTTTGACGCACATGAACACTGAAGCTTTCTTT
J gene: TRBJ1-1
clone size: few
D gene: NA
V gene: TRBV28

CDR3 protein: CSFGGRGTQYF
CDR3 DNA: TGCAGCTTCGGCGGGAGAGGGACCCAGTACTTC
J gene: TRBJ2-5
clone size: NA
D gene: TRBD2
V gene: TRBV29-1

CDR3 protein: CSVERAPENIQYF
CDR3 DNA: TGCAGCGTTGAACGCGCCCCAGAAAACATTCAGTACTTC
J gene: TRBJ2-4
clone size: few
D gene: NA
V gene: TRBV29-1

CDR3 protein: CASSLEGRPNEQFF
CDR3 DNA: TGTGCCAGCAGCTTGGAGGGACGACCCAATGAGCAGTTCTTC
J gene: TRBJ2-1
clone size: NA
D gene: NA
V gene: TRBV5-6

CDR3 protein: CSVEKGSVDEQYF
CDR3 DNA: TGCAGCGTTGAAAAAGGATCGGTCGACGAGCAGTACTTC
J gene: TRBJ2-7
clone size: once
D gene: NA
V gene: TRBV29-1

CDR3 protein: CSVTGEIEAFF
CDR3 DNA: TGCAGCGTGACAGGCGAAATTGAAGCTTTCTTT
J gene: TRBJ1-1
clone size: NA
D gene: NA
V gene: TRBV29-1

CDR3 protein: CSVEVPLRAVNEQFF
CDR3 DNA: TGCAGCGTTGAAGTTCCCCTCCGGGCCGTCAATGAGCAGTTCTTC
J gene: TRBJ2-1
clone size: NA
D gene: NA
V gene: TRBV29-1

CDR3 protein: CSVGGFTGELFF
CDR3 DNA: TGCAGCGTTGGGGGGTTCACCGGGGAGCTGTTTTTT
J gene: TRBJ2-2
clone size: NA
D gene: NA
V gene: TRBV29-1

CDR3 protein: CSVEDRDRGLQETQYF
CDR3 DNA: TGCAGCGTTGAAGATCGCGACAGGGGGCTCCAAGAGACCCAGTACTTC
J gene: TRBJ2-5
clone size: few
D gene: TRBD1
V gene: TRBV29-1

CDR3 protein: CASSFRDLNTEAFF
CDR3 DNA: TGCGCCAGCAGCTTTCGGGACTTGAACACTGAAGCTTTCTTT
J gene: TRBJ1-1
clone size: NA
D gene: NA
V gene: TRBV5-1

CDR3 protein: CSVGTDPAKLTSTDTQYF
CDR3 DNA: TGCAGCGTAGGGACAGATCCCGCAAAGTTAACTAGCACAGATACGCAGTATTTT
J gene: TRBJ2-3
clone size: NA
D gene: TRBD1
V gene: TRBV29-1

CDR3 protein: CSVVRGMAFF
CDR3 DNA: TGCAGCGTTGTGCGGGGAATGGCTTTCTTT
J gene: TRBJ1-1
clone size: few
D gene: NA
V gene: TRBV29-1

CDR3 protein: CASSPGTGHGYTF
CDR3 DNA: TGTGCCAGCAGCCCTGGGACAGGACATGGCTACACCTTC
J gene: TRBJ1-2
clone size: NA
D gene: TRBD1
V gene: TRBV5-6

CDR3 protein: CASSQDTTYEQYF
CDR3 DNA: TGCGCCAGCAGCCAAGACACAACCTACGAGCAGTACTTC
J gene: TRBJ2-7
clone size: few
D gene: NA
V gene: TRBV4-1

CDR3 protein: CSVDVSPQETQYF
CDR3 DNA: TGCAGCGTTGATGTAAGTCCTCAAGAGACCCAGTACTTC
J gene: TRBJ2-5
clone size: NA
D gene: NA
V gene: TRBV29-1

CDR3 protein: CASSWGPANEQFF
CDR3 DNA: TGTGCCAGCAGTTGGGGCCCAGCCAATGAGCAGTTCTTC
J gene: TRBJ2-1
clone size: NA
D gene: NA
V gene: TRBV28

CDR3 protein: CASSFGNYGYTF
CDR3 DNA: TGTGCCAGCAGTTTCGGGAACTATGGCTACACCTTC
J gene: TRBJ1-2
clone size: NA
D gene: NA
V gene: TRBV6-5

CDR3 protein: CSVEVTARSSYEQYF
CDR3 DNA: TGCAGCGTTGAAGTAACTGCTAGGAGCTCCTACGAGCAGTACTTC
J gene: TRBJ2-7
clone size: few
D gene: NA
V gene: TRBV29-1

CDR3 protein: CAWSQGSRVQETQYF
CDR3 DNA: TGTGCCTGGAGTCAGGGCTCGCGAGTCCAAGAGACCCAGTACTTC
J gene: TRBJ2-5
clone size: NA
D gene: NA
V gene: TRBV30

CDR3 protein: CASSLSAQGRFTDTQYF
CDR3 DNA: TGTGCCAGCAGTTTATCCGCACAGGGAAGATTCACAGATACGCAGTATTTT
J gene: TRBJ2-3
clone size: NA
D gene: NA
V gene: TRBV27

CDR3 protein: CASSLTREAFF
CDR3 DNA: TGTGCCAGCAGCTTAACTCGTGAAGCTTTCTTT
J gene: TRBJ1-1
clone size: NA
D gene: NA
V gene: TRBV7-9

CDR3 protein: CASSELAGENYEQYF
CDR3 DNA: TGTGCCAGCAGTGAATTGGCAGGGGAAAACTACGAGCAGTACTTC
J gene: TRBJ2-7
clone size: NA
D gene: NA
V gene: TRBV2

CDR3 protein: CASSGIDSQETQYF
CDR3 DNA: TGTGCCAGCAGCGGAATCGACTCGCAAGAGACCCAGTACTTC
J gene: TRBJ2-5
clone size: NA
D gene: NA
V gene: TRBV9

CDR3 protein: CASSGDRHQETQYF
CDR3 DNA: TGTGCCAGCTCAGGAGACAGGCACCAAGAGACCCAGTACTTC
J gene: TRBJ2-5
clone size: NA
D gene: NA
V gene: TRBV18

CDR3 protein: CASYLVTGSPLHF
CDR3 DNA: TGTGCCAGCTATTTGGTAACAGGATCACCCCTCCACTTT
J gene: TRBJ1-6
clone size: NA
D gene: NA
V gene: TRBV6-5

CDR3 protein: CASSSSGCSTYEQYF
CDR3 DNA: TGTGCCAGCAGCTCCTCCGGATGTTCGACCTACGAGCAGTACTTC
J gene: TRBJ2-7
clone size: few
D gene: NA
V gene: TRBV21-1

CDR3 protein: CSFPGGQSYNEQFF
CDR3 DNA: TGCAGCTTCCCCGGGGGACAGAGCTACAATGAGCAGTTCTTC
J gene: TRBJ2-1
clone size: NA
D gene: NA
V gene: TRBV29-1

CDR3 protein: CASSLGPEWPGELFF
CDR3 DNA: TGTGCCAGCAGCTTGGGCCCTGAATGGCCCGGGGAGCTGTTTTTT
J gene: TRBJ2-2
clone size: few
D gene: NA
V gene: TRBV7-9

CDR3 protein: CSVETEETQYF
CDR3 DNA: TGCAGCGTTGAAACCGAAGAGACCCAGTACTTC
J gene: TRBJ2-5
clone size: NA
D gene: NA
V gene: TRBV29-1

CDR3 protein: CSVVTPGRHEQYF
CDR3 DNA: TGCAGCGTTGTCACCCCAGGGAGGCACGAGCAGTACTTC
J gene: TRBJ2-7
clone size: few
D gene: NA
V gene: TRBV29-1

CDR3 protein: CASSGMRAYEQYF
CDR3 DNA: TGTGCCAGCAGTGGGATGAGAGCCTACGAGCAGTACTTC
J gene: TRBJ2-7
clone size: NA
D gene: NA
V gene: TRBV27

CDR3 protein: CASSPIDLNYGYTF
CDR3 DNA: TGTGCCAGCAGCCCGATTGACCTAAACTATGGCTACACCTTC
J gene: TRBJ1-2
clone size: NA
D gene: NA
V gene: TRBV6-6

CDR3 protein: CSARTGYGYTF
CDR3 DNA: TGCAGCGCTAGGACAGGGTATGGCTACACCTTC
J gene: TRBJ1-2
clone size: NA
D gene: TRBD1
V gene: TRBV29-1

CDR3 protein: CAWTGGNEQYF
CDR3 DNA: TGTGCCTGGACAGGGGGCAACGAGCAGTACTTC
J gene: TRBJ2-7
clone size: NA
D gene: TRBD1
V gene: TRBV30

CDR3 protein: CASSGGYEQYF
CDR3 DNA: TGTGCCAGCAGTGGAGGGTACGAGCAGTACTTC
J gene: TRBJ2-7
clone size: few
D gene: NA
V gene: TRBV2

CDR3 protein: CSVVPAGGPSDTQYF
CDR3 DNA: TGCAGCGTTGTCCCAGCGGGGGGGCCGTCAGATACGCAGTATTTT
J gene: TRBJ2-3
clone size: NA
D gene: TRBD2
V gene: TRBV29-1

CDR3 protein: CSVTGGNEQFF
CDR3 DNA: TGCAGCGTAACAGGTGGGAATGAGCAGTTCTTC
J gene: TRBJ2-1
clone size: NA
D gene: NA
V gene: TRBV29-1

CDR3 protein: CSAIGGGQETQYF
CDR3 DNA: TGCAGCGCGATAGGAGGCGGCCAAGAGACCCAGTACTTC
J gene: TRBJ2-5
clone size: few
D gene: NA
V gene: TRBV29-1

CDR3 protein: CASSIGAVEQFF
CDR3 DNA: TGTGCCAGTAGTATAGGGGCAGTTGAGCAGTTCTTC
J gene: TRBJ2-1
clone size: NA
D gene: NA
V gene: TRBV19